The present entry profiles one T cell receptor beta chain with its context. Its antigen is currently unknown. V lost 5 bases and J lost 4, with 13 bases in between. The CDR3 runs to 14 residues. The germline gives CDR1 SGHNT, CDR2 YENEEA. Profiled with immunoSEQ multiplex PCR; TCRdb holds only in-frame clones, not every one. The sample includes 22,000 or so clones, nearly 75% seen only once; the top ten take about 38%. The sample is drawn from a study of vaccination effects on CD4 cells after COVID-19. At the level of the study: The participants, recipients of two vaccine doses, got either BNT162b2 or mRNA-1273. Overall study results and limits: Convalescent patients were scarce in the study, and it lacked early post-infection timepoints. Long after vaccination, the clones induced by infection and by vaccine shrank markedly in size.

Sequencing in the ViraFEST assay came after antigen-specific CD4+ T cells had been expanded with viral peptide pools, which were used to stimulate PBMC. Culture lasted roughly eleven days before CD4+ T cell isolation. The person's infection with SARS-CoV-2, confirmed by PCR, took place between March and December 2020. It was with about 9.3 IU/ml IL-2 and about 10 ug/ml peptides that some 1.8 million PBMC per well were cultured. This chain uses TRBV11-3 with TRBJ2-3; possible D gene TRBD2, 5 bases. The receptor was isolated from a human donor who had a prior SARS-CoV-2 infection. The material was CD4+ T cells from PBMCs cultured with a peptide pool, obtained before COVID-19 vaccination. CDR3 loop: CASSLGVVADTQYF. In DNA form, the CDR3 reads TGTGCCAGCAGCCTCGGGGTCGTGGCAGATACGCAGTATTTT.